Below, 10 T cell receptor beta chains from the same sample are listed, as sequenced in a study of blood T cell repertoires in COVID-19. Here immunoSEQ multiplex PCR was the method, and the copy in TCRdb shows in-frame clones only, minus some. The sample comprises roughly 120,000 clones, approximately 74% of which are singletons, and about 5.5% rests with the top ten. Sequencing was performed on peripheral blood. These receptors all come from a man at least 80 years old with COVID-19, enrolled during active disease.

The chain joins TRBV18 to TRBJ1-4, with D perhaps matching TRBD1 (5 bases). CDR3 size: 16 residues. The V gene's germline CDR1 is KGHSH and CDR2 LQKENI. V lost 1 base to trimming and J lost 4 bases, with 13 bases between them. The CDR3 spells CASSPLDGGDNEKLFF. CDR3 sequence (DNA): TGTGCCAGCTCACCACTCGACGGGGGAGATAATGAAAAACTGTTTTTT.

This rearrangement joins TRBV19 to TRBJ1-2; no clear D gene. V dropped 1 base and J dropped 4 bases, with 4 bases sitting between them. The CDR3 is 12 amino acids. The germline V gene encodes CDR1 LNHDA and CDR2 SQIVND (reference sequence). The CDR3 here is CASSIVGYGYTF. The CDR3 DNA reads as TGTGCCAGTAGTATAGTCGGCTATGGCTACACCTTC.

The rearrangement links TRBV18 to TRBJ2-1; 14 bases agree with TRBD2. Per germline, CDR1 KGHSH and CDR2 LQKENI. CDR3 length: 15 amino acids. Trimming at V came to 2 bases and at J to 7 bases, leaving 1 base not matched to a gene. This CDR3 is CASSPGLAGGNEQFF. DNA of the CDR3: TGTGCCAGCTCACCAGGACTAGCGGGAGGAAATGAGCAGTTCTTC.

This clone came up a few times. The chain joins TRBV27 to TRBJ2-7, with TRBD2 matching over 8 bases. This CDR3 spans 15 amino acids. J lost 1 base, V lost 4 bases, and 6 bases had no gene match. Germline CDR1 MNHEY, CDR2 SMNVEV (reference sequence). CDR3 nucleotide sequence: TGTGCCAGCAGTTCCTCGGGACTAGATTCCTACGAGCAGTACTTC. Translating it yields CASSSSGLDSYEQYF.

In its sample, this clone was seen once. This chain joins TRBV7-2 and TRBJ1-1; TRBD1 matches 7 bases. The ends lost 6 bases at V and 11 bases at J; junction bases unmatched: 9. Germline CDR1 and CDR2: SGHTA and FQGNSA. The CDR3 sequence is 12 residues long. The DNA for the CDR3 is TGTGCCAGCAGATCAGCAGGGGGGAGGGCTTTCTTT. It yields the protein CASRSAGGRAFF.

The CDR3 DNA is TGTGCCAGCAGTGTTGATCGGACTAGCAATGAGCAGTTCTTC. Its protein product is CASSVDRTSNEQFF. This sequence joins TRBV2 and TRBJ2-1; TRBD2 matches at 7 bases. The CDR3 has 14 residues. The V segment lost 4 bases and the J segment 6 bases; nucleotides outside the gene matches: 6. Germline assignment: CDR1 SNHLY and CDR2 FYNNEI.

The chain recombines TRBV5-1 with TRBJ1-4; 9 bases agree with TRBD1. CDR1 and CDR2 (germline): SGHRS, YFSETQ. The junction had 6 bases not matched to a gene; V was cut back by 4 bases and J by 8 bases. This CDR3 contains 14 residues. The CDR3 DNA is TGCGCCAGCAGCCCGGGACAGGGAAAGGAAAAACTGTTTTTT. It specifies CASSPGQGKEKLFF.

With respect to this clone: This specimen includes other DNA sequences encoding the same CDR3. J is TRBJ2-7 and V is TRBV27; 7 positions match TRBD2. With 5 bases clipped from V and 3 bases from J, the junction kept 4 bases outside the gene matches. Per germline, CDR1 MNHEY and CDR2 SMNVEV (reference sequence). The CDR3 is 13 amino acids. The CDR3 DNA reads TGTGCCAGCAGTCTAACTAGCGACTACGAGCAGTACTTC. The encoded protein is CASSLTSDYEQYF.

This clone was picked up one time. CDR3 nucleotides: TGCGCCAGCAGCTTGTCTAGCGGGGCGTACGAGCAGTACTTC. This sequence encodes CASSLSSGAYEQYF. The chain joins TRBV5-1 to TRBJ2-7; 9 positions match TRBD2. Germline assignment: CDR1 SGHRS and CDR2 YFSETQ. The CDR3 totals 14 residues. Trimming at V came to 1 base and at J to 4 bases, leaving 3 bases not matched to a gene.

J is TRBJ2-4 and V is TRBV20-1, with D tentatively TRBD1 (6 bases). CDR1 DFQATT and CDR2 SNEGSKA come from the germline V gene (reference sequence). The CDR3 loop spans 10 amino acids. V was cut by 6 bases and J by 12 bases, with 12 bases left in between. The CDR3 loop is CSAYTGNQYF. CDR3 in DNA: TGCAGTGCCTATACAGGGAATCAGTACTTC.